The 23 T cell receptor beta chains in this list originate from one sample, sequenced in a study of blood T cell repertoires in COVID-19 (dated by TCRdb to 2020 to 2021). Libraries were built with the immunoSEQ multiplex PCR assay. The table comes from immuneACCESS by way of TCRdb, which keeps in-frame sequences with V and J called. Part of the clones is missing from these tables; in studies checked, under half for an unresolved V gene and the rest for unknown reasons. The sample includes about 380,000 clones, with around 87% observed a single time. Under 1.5% of the sample comes from the top ten. The sample comprised PBMCs or T cells enriched from blood (not recorded which). Receptors originate from a man aged 30 to 45 who had recovered from COVID-19.

This rearrangement joins TRBV18 to TRBJ1-2; 7 nucleotides agree with TRBD1. The ends lost 2 bases at V and 2 bases at J; junction bases unmatched: 8. Germline lookup yields CDR1 KGHSH and CDR2 LQKENI. The CDR3 is 16 residues long. CDR3 DNA sequence: TGTGCCAGCTCACCAGGCCTAGGGGGCGAAAACTATGGCTACACCTTC. As protein: CASSPGLGGENYGYTF.

V and J are TRBV13 and TRBJ1-1; 9 nucleotides align to TRBD1. The ends lost 4 bases at V and 11 bases at J; junction bases unmatched: 5. Germline CDR1 reads PRHDT; CDR2 reads FYEKMQ (reference sequence). This CDR3 has 12 amino acids. This chain's CDR3 is CASSSGTGHAFF. The CDR3 nucleotides read TGTGCCAGCAGCTCCGGGACAGGGCACGCTTTCTTT.

The V and J genes are TRBV30 and TRBJ1-2, with 9 bases aligning to TRBD1. J lost 7 bases, V lost 1 base, and 4 bases had no gene match. There are 13 residues in the CDR3. Per the germline V gene, CDR1 is GTSNPN and CDR2 is SVGIG (reference sequence). The CDR3 loop is CAWSDGTGLGYTF. In nucleotides, the CDR3 is TGTGCCTGGAGTGACGGGACAGGGCTTGGCTACACCTTC. Variable domain in full (rest from reference TRBV30 and TRBJ1-2): SQTIHQWPATLVQPVGSPLSLECTVEGTSNPNLYWYRQAAGRGLQLLFYSVGIGQISSEVPQNLSASRPQDRQFILSSKKLLLSDSGFYLCAWSDGTGLGYTFGSGTRLTVV.

The chain links TRBV5-4 to TRBJ2-3; no reliable D call. This CDR3 region has 15 residues. The V gene's germline CDR1 is SGHNT and CDR2 YYREEE (reference sequence). The V end lost 4 bases, the J end lost 1 base, and 13 bases lay between the germline ends. DNA for the CDR3: TGTGCCAGCAGCCCGCCCCCCCCGGGCACAGATACGCAGTATTTT. It translates to CASSPPPPGTDTQYF.

J is TRBJ2-2 and V is TRBV25-1, with TRBD2 identical over 9 bases. The CDR3 is made up of 16 amino acids. V lost 4 bases and J lost 3; bases outside the gene matches: 6. CDR1 is MGHDK and CDR2 is SYGVNS in the germline V gene. CDR3 amino acids: CASSGSSGVDTGELFF. Written as DNA, the CDR3 is TGTGCCAGCAGTGGGTCTAGCGGGGTTGACACCGGGGAGCTGTTTTTT. Together with reference TRBV25-1 and TRBJ2-2, the CDR3 gives the full variable domain: EADIYQTPRYLVIGTGKKITLECSQTMGHDKMYWYQQDPGMELHLIHYSYGVNSTEKGDLSSESTVSRIRTEHFPLTLESARPSHTSQYLCASSGSSGVDTGELFFGEGSRLTVL.

The count of this clone is one. The chain employs TRBV5-1 and TRBJ1-6, with a weak D call TRBD1 (5 bases). CDR1 and CDR2 from the germline V gene are SGHRS and YFSETQ. Trimming removed 5 bases at V and 6 bases at J, with 18 bases between. The CDR3 extends over 16 amino acids. CDR3 sequence: CASSSGTGSPNSPLHF. The CDR3 DNA is TGCGCCAGCAGTTCCGGTACAGGTTCGCCTAATTCACCCCTCCACTTT.

The chain employs TRBV11-2 and TRBJ2-7, with TRBD2 identical over 14 bases. Germline V gene sequence: CDR1 SGHAT, CDR2 FQNNGV. CDR3 length equals 16 residues. V dropped 5 bases and J dropped 2; count of bases not matched to a gene: 5. Here the CDR3 reads CASSGRLAGGPYEQYF. Written as DNA, the CDR3 is TGTGCCAGCAGCGGTAGACTAGCGGGGGGGCCCTACGAGCAGTACTTC.

The chain couples TRBV3-1 (or the pseudogene TRBV3-2) to TRBJ2-7; 11 bases align to TRBD2. Losses at the gene ends were 1 base for V and 2 bases for J; bases not matched to a gene: 10. This CDR3 contains 18 residues. Germline V gene data show CDR1 as LGHDT and CDR2 as YNNKEL (reference sequence). Written as DNA, the CDR3 is TGTGCCAGCAGCCAAGCCTCTCCGGGACTAGCGGTGCCCTACGAGCAGTACTTC. It yields the protein CASSQASPGLAVPYEQYF.

The chain has TRBV10-3 and TRBJ1-1, with D unresolved. V lost 4 bases, J lost 3 bases, and 9 bases lay in between. The germline CDR1 and CDR2 sequences are ENHRY and SYGVKD. The CDR3 extends over 13 amino acids. The DNA of the CDR3 is TGTGCCATCAGTGGCAGGTCGGACACTGAAGCTTTCTTT. It specifies CAISGRSDTEAFF.

The V and J genes are TRBV4-1 and TRBJ2-3, with a weak D call TRBD1 (5 bases). Trimming took 5 bases from V and 5 from J, leaving 11 bases between them. The CDR3 has 13 residues. Germline V gives CDR1 MGHRA, CDR2 YSYEKL. CDR3 DNA: TGCGCCAGCAGCAGTACAGGTTTAGATACGCAGTATTTT. This encodes CASSSTGLDTQYF.

This clone was observed once. The V gene is TRBV5-1, the J gene TRBJ1-4; 7 bases fit TRBD1. CDR1 is SGHRS and CDR2 is YFSETQ in the germline V gene. This CDR3 region has 15 residues. V gave up 5 bases and J gave up 7 bases; unmatched junction bases: 11. The CDR3 DNA follows: TGCGCCAGCAGACCCGAGGGGGCCCTGACTGAAAAACTGTTTTTT. It yields the protein CASRPEGALTEKLFF. Together with reference TRBV5-1 and TRBJ1-4, the CDR3 gives the full variable domain: KAGVTQTPRYLIKTRGQQVTLSCSPISGHRSVSWYQQTPGQGLQFLFEYFSETQRNKGNFPGRFSGRQFSNSRSEMNVSTLELGDSALYLCASRPEGALTEKLFFGSGTQLSVL.

The J gene is TRBJ1-4, the V gene TRBV7-2, with 10 bases aligning to TRBD1. Germline trimming cut 2 bases from V and 5 bases from J; bases unmatched to any gene: 2. This CDR3 contains 15 residues. Looked up from germline, CDR1 is SGHTA and CDR2 is FQGNSA. The CDR3 loop is CASSLLGQGNEKLFF. In nucleotides, the CDR3 is TGTGCCAGCAGCTTACTGGGACAGGGGAATGAAAAACTGTTTTTT.

Here the CDR3 DNA reads TGCAGCGTTGAAGGACAGGCTGGCATATATTTT. This gives the protein CSVEGQAGIYF. The chain combines TRBV29-1 with TRBJ1-3; the D gene is possibly TRBD1 (6 bases). The V gene's germline CDR1 is SQVTM and CDR2 ANQGSEA. This CDR3 spans 11 amino acids. The V gene lost 1 base and the J gene lost 12 bases, with 10 bases spanning the gap.

The chain carries TRBV5-1 and TRBJ1-3; D not resolved. Germline CDR1 is SGHRS and CDR2 is YFSETQ. The CDR3 contains 17 residues. Trimming pared 4 bases from V and 0 bases from J, leaving 17 bases between. The CDR3 region has the DNA TGCGCCAGCAGCCCGACGCGGTCGGAGAGCTCTGGAAACACCATATATTTT. Protein sequence: CASSPTRSESSGNTIYF.

The rearrangement joins TRBV19 to TRBJ1-6, with a weak D call TRBD1 (6 bases). There are 14 residues in the CDR3. Trimming stripped 3 bases from V and 9 bases from J, with 12 bases between. Looked up from germline, CDR1 is LNHDA and CDR2 is SQIVND (reference sequence). The CDR3 sequence: CASSIGQDSSPLHF. For the CDR3, the DNA is TGTGCCAGTAGTATCGGGCAGGACAGTTCACCCCTCCACTTT.

The CDR3 sequence: CASSFTKGLARNNEQFF. The CDR3 DNA sequence: TGTGCCAGCAGTTTTACTAAAGGACTCGCCCGAAACAATGAGCAGTTCTTC. The genes are TRBV27 and TRBJ2-1; a possible D gene is TRBD2 (5 bases). Trimming took off 3 bases at V and 5 bases at J, with 20 bases between the two ends. The length of the CDR3 is 17 residues. Germline-derived CDR1 and CDR2 are MNHEY and SMNVEV (reference sequence).

The table lists this clone with a count of one. The CDR3 is CASSPRTGSYNEQFF. In nucleotides, the CDR3 is TGTGCCAGTAGTCCGCGAACGGGATCCTACAATGAGCAGTTCTTC. The V and J genes are TRBV19 and TRBJ2-1; D may be TRBD2 (5 bases). The CDR3 has 15 residues. Trimming stripped 5 bases from V and 1 base from J, with 12 bases between. Looked up from germline, CDR1 is LNHDA and CDR2 is SQIVND (reference sequence).

This clone has only a few counts. The genes are TRBV29-1 and TRBJ1-1; no clear D. This CDR3 comprises 13 residues. Germline values: CDR1 SQVTM, CDR2 ANQGSEA. The V end was cut by 4 bases, the J end by 0 bases, with 9 bases between. The CDR3 nucleotides read TGCAGCGTTGCGCTAGAGATGAACACTGAAGCTTTCTTT. Amino acid sequence: CSVALEMNTEAFF.

V and J are TRBV2 and TRBJ2-7; no clear D gene. V gave up 1 base and J gave up 8 bases, with 9 bases separating them. CDR3 size: 12 residues. CDR1 SNHLY and CDR2 FYNNEI come from the germline V gene. The CDR3 DNA sequence: TGTGCCAGCAGTGAAGGTTTAAATCAGCAGTACTTC. As protein: CASSEGLNQQYF. Full variable domain (rest looked up from reference TRBV2 and TRBJ2-7): EPEVTQTPSHQVTQMGQEVILRCVPISNHLYFYWYRQILGQKVEFLVSFYNNEISEKSEIFDDQFSVERPDGSNFTLKIRSTKLEDSAMYFCASSEGLNQQYFGPGTRLTVT.

The chain uses TRBV3-1 (or the pseudogene TRBV3-2) and TRBJ2-5, with TRBD2 identical over 8 bases. The CDR3 runs to 13 residues. The germline CDR1 and CDR2 sequences are LGHDT and YNNKEL (reference sequence). The junction had 5 bases not matched to a gene; V was cut back by 6 bases and J by 5 bases. CDR3 loop: CASRNRGGETQYF. The CDR3 region has the DNA TGTGCCAGCAGAAACCGCGGGGGGGAGACCCAGTACTTC.

This clone has a single count. The chain uses TRBV5-1 and TRBJ1-1, with TRBD1 matching 8 bases. V shed 2 bases, J shed 3 bases, and the junction held 3 bases outside the gene matches. The CDR3 loop spans 14 amino acids. Germline CDR1 and CDR2: SGHRS and YFSETQ. The CDR3 here is CASSFGQGDTEAFF. The CDR3 DNA is TGCGCCAGCAGCTTCGGACAGGGAGACACTGAAGCTTTCTTT.

V is TRBV7-8 and J is TRBJ1-4, with 8 bases lining up with TRBD1. Looked up from germline, CDR1 is SGHVS and CDR2 is FQNEAQ. V dropped 1 base and J dropped 6; count of bases not matched to a gene: 13. This CDR3 has 18 residues. CDR3 in DNA: TGTGCCAGCAGCTTAGACCGGACAGGGTCCGGGACGGATGAAAAACTGTTTTTT. Protein: CASSLDRTGSGTDEKLFF.

This chain uses TRBV15 with TRBJ1-2; 8 nucleotides line up with TRBD1. This CDR3 comprises 15 residues. Looked up from germline, CDR1 is LNHNV and CDR2 is YYDKDF (reference sequence). Losses at the gene ends were 3 bases for V and 7 bases for J; bases not matched to a gene: 10. The CDR3 coding sequence is TGTGCCACCAGCAGGGAGCGCCAGGGGGCGTCTGGCTACACCTTC. Translated: CATSRERQGASGYTF.